The source of this TCR beta chain is a study of molecular identifiers for immune sequencing clone quantification. Study background: The replicates split RNA from around 18,000 or 91,000 naive CD8 cells five ways and sequenced four.

TCRdb reprocessed the PCR reads via MiXCR and lists one record per CDR3 protein. Of over 70,000 distinct CDR3 sequences in the sample, 25% were seen once. Germline V gene data show CDR1 as MNHNY and CDR2 as SVGAGI (reference sequence). The CDR3 length is 15 residues. V was cut by 0 bases and J by 8 bases, with 16 bases left in between. Libraries of naive CD8 cells were prepared from around 18,000 to 910,000 sorted cells using 10%, 30% or 50% RNA. At least ten counts were recorded for this clonotype. The clonotype was recovered from a human donor in good health. Some libraries in this study had Jurkat cell RNA spiked in. The chain carries TRBV6-6 and TRBJ1-2; no firm D call. Sequencing was done on a sample of naive CD8+ T cells from blood, with Jurkat cell RNA spiked in. Sample subset: FACS-sorted CD8+CD4-CCR7+CD45RA+ naive T cells. CDR3 in amino acids: CASSYSSAEFRGYTF. For the CDR3, the DNA is TGTGCCAGCAGTTACTCCAGCGCAGAATTTCGGGGCTACACCTTC.